In its sample, the clone carrying this T cell receptor (beta chain) was seen a few times. Its antigen is as yet unknown. A constant-region primer primed TCR beta cDNA synthesis from about 0.55 ug of total RNA. Generation of the TCR beta libraries relied on three nested multiplex PCR rounds using slightly modified ARM-PCR. Forward primers for TRBV1-TRBV30 and a C-beta reverse primer served the first two PCR rounds, at approximately 10 cycles each. TCRdb re-called the multiplex PCR reads with MiXCR, one entry per CDR3 protein. The sample lists approximately 110,000 distinct CDR3 sequences; approximately 64% were seen once. The CDR3 is 15 amino acids. Germline trimming cut 4 bases from V and 6 bases from J; bases unmatched to any gene: 6. Germline-derived CDR1 and CDR2 are WSHSY and SAAADI. This sample stems from a study of tumor-infiltrating lymphocytes in primary liver carcinoma. Across the study: The study enrolled male and female patients aged 30 to 69 years. Spanning 4.2 to 10 cm, the tumors were T1-T3 N0M0. Points from the study as a whole: The study found a significantly higher top-250-clone fraction in tumors than in blood (p = 0.039).

From 20-30 mg of unsorted bulk tissue, DNA and RNA were co-extracted together. The study sampled five separate regions from each tumor. V is TRBV10-2 and J is TRBJ2-2; 9 bases map to TRBD2. This clonotype was sampled from an older woman with primary liver carcinoma and hepatitis B virus infection. Sequenced material: liver tumor tissue from sampling region 3. This sample's subset: tumor region T3, left-lateral pole. CDR3 in DNA: TGCGCCAGCAGTGTGGCGGGAGGGCAAGCCGGGGAGCTGTTTTTT. Encoded protein: CASSVAGGQAGELFF.